Given below is one T cell receptor (beta chain) in context. Its antigen is undetermined. These data are taken from a study of OX40 agonist ivuxolimab in advanced cancers. Overall study: Administration of intravenous ivuxolimab to patients occurred every 2 weeks at 0.01 to 10 mg/kg. About 44% of patients had received prior checkpoint inhibitor therapy.

Libraries were prepared by immunoSEQ multiplex PCR; TCRdb keeps only in-frame clonotypes and omits some of them. This table holds roughly 67,000 clones, roughly 90% found once. Per the germline V gene, CDR1 is SNHLY and CDR2 is FYNNEI. The CDR3 spans 14 residues. Trimming took 7 bases from V and 4 from J; bases not matched to a gene: 5. Study outcomes and limitations: Clonal expansion was seen in CD4+ and CD8+ blood T cells by week 6 at 0.1 to 3.0 mg/kg. Researchers report that CD8+ T cells had, on average, more expanded clones than CD4+.

The chain has TRBV2 and TRBJ2-5; TRBD2 matches 11 bases. The receptor was derived from an adult with an advanced solid tumor such as melanoma, head and neck, liver or kidney cancer. Sample: CD4+ or CD8+ T cells sorted from blood, taken in a trial of the OX40 agonist ivuxolimab. The CDR3: CASTEGLAVETQYF. The CDR3, as DNA: TGTGCCAGCACCGAGGGACTAGCGGTAGAGACCCAGTACTTC.